This TCR beta chain comes out of a study of cytomegalovirus exposure and HLA in healthy donors. PCR was performed using 60 Vbeta and 13 Jbeta primers. The method was immunoSEQ multiplex PCR; TCRdb's version includes in-frame clones alone and lacks a portion of them. The data hold around 40,000 clones, with about 70% observed a single time. The V end lost 7 bases, the J end lost 2 bases, and 13 bases lay between the germline ends. CDR3 size: 14 residues. Looked up from germline, CDR1 is MNHNY and CDR2 is SVGAGI (reference sequence). The sample was PBMCs. The rearrangement uses TRBV6-6 and TRBJ2-3; D ambiguous. The clonotype comes from a man aged 30-40 years in good health and CMV-seronegative. The CDR3 sequence: CASTSRQHTDTQYF. For the CDR3, the DNA is TGTGCCAGCACCTCGAGACAACACACAGATACGCAGTATTTT.